What follows are 30 T cell receptor beta chains derived from one specimen sequenced in a study of Graves' ophthalmopathy and Graves' hyperthyroidism. Investigators amplified TCR beta CDR3 regions from RNA transcripts. Investigators did first-round RT-PCR with HTBI primers, then second-round multiplex PCR. Each CDR3 protein gets one entry after TCRdb re-called the multiplex PCR reads with MiXCR. The repertoire includes roughly 480,000 distinct CDR3 sequences, around an eighth of them detected once, and about 9.4% sits in the top ten. Sequencing was done on a sample of blood. These receptors were collected from a woman in her twenties or thirties with Graves' ophthalmopathy.

This clonotype occurred a few times. The chain recombines TRBV11-3 with TRBJ2-7; D gene uncertain. With 2 bases removed from V and 3 bases from J, the gap between germline ends came to 8 bases. Germline CDR1 reads SGHNT; CDR2 reads YENEEA. This CDR3 is 13 amino acids long. The CDR3 sequence is CASSLKPFYEQYF. The CDR3 DNA sequence: TGTGCCAGCAGCTTAAAGCCCTTCTACGAGCAGTACTTC. Drawing the rest from reference TRBV11-3 and TRBJ2-7, the complete variable domain is EAGVVQSPRYKIIEKKQPVAFWCNPISGHNTLYWYLQNLGQGPELLIRYENEEAVDDSQLPKDRFSAERLKGVDSTLKIQPAELGDSAVYLCASSLKPFYEQYFGPGTRLTVT.

Worth noting for this clonotype: Because the CDR3 is missing its conserved closing phenylalanine or tryptophan, this is likely a read error. This chain joins TRBV6-1 and TRBJ2-7, with 12 bases lining up with TRBD2. Germline V lookup: CDR1 MNHNS, CDR2 SASEGT. The CDR3 totals 15 residues. Losses at the gene ends were 6 bases for V and 1 base for J; bases not matched to a gene: 4. CDR3: CASSLAGGLSYEQYL. The CDR3 coding sequence is TGTGCCAGCAGCCTAGCGGGAGGGCTATCCTACGAGCAGTACCTC.

This clonotype was found many times. The J gene is TRBJ1-1, the V gene TRBV5-1; D is perhaps TRBD1 (5 bases). Germline assignment: CDR1 SGHRS and CDR2 YFSETQ. V was pared by 0 bases and J by 1 base, with 10 bases between. There are 15 residues in the CDR3. CDR3 DNA sequence: TGCGCCAGCAGCTTGGCGGGACTGCCGAACACTGAAGCTTTCTTT. Translation: CASSLAGLPNTEAFF. Full variable domain (missing parts from reference TRBV5-1 and TRBJ1-1): KAGVTQTPRYLIKTRGQQVTLSCSPISGHRSVSWYQQTPGQGLQFLFEYFSETQRNKGNFPGRFSGRQFSNSRSEMNVSTLELGDSALYLCASSLAGLPNTEAFFGQGTRLTVV.

In this sample, this clonotype turned up many times. This chain's CDR3 is CSVELQGETQYF. CDR3 in DNA: TGCAGCGTTGAGCTGCAGGGGGAGACCCAGTACTTC. This chain connects TRBV29-1 to TRBJ2-5, with a tentative D call TRBD1 (6 bases). Germline V CDR1 and CDR2: SQVTM, ANQGSEA. The CDR3 is made up of 12 amino acids. The ends were cut back, 3 bases at V and 5 bases at J, with 10 bases in the middle. The variable domain in full, completed from reference TRBV29-1 and TRBJ2-5, reads SAVISQKPSRDICQRGTSLTIQCQVDSQVTMMFWYRQQPGQSLTLIATANQGSEATYESGFVIDKFPISRPNLTFSTLTVSNMSPEDSSIYLCSVELQGETQYFGPGTRLLVL.

V gene TRBV10-3 combines with J gene TRBJ1-1, with no clear D. V was pared by 4 bases and J by 2 bases, with 11 bases between. CDR3 size: 14 residues. Germline V gene lookup returns CDR1 ENHRY and CDR2 SYGVKD. The CDR3 nucleotides are TGTGCCATCAGTGGATCCAGCAAAAACACTGAAGCTTTCTTT. Translating it yields CAISGSSKNTEAFF.

This clonotype was detected a few times. The chain combines TRBV5-1 with TRBJ1-1; D is unresolved. The germline V gene has CDR1 SGHRS and CDR2 YFSETQ. V was trimmed by 4 bases and J by 3 bases, leaving 16 bases between them. The CDR3 has 15 residues. The CDR3 reads CASSHHTFSDTEAFF. The DNA of the CDR3 is TGCGCCAGCAGCCACCACACCTTTTCGGACACTGAAGCTTTCTTT.

The V gene is TRBV12-3 or TRBV12-4, the J gene TRBJ1-1; a possible D gene is TRBD1 (5 bases). This CDR3 has 13 amino acids. Trimming removed 7 bases from V and 7 bases from J, with 16 bases in between. CDR3 sequence (DNA): TGTGCCAGCACTCCCGAGGGGAGGCGTGAAGCTTTCTTT. Protein product: CASTPEGRREAFF.

The table lists this clonotype with many counts. The J gene is TRBJ1-2, the V gene TRBV19, with 8 nucleotides matching TRBD1. CDR1 and CDR2 from the germline V gene are LNHDA and SQIVND (reference sequence). The V and J ends lost 3 bases and 4 bases, in that order; junction bases with no gene match: 10. This CDR3 contains 16 residues. In DNA form, the CDR3 reads TGTGCCAGTAGTATTCGACGAACCGGGACAGGCTATGGCTACACCTTC. Amino acid sequence: CASSIRRTGTGYGYTF.

This clonotype was seen more than once but under ten times. CDR3 sequence reads: CAWSFDSMNTEAFF. In DNA form, the CDR3 reads TGTGCCTGGAGTTTTGACAGTATGAACACTGAAGCTTTCTTT. The chain couples TRBV30 to TRBJ1-1; weak D call: TRBD1 (5 bases). The CDR3 sequence is 14 residues long. Germline lookup yields CDR1 GTSNPN and CDR2 SVGIG (reference sequence). V was shortened by 2 bases and J by 0 bases, with 10 bases between the two germline ends. Complete variable domain (other parts from reference TRBV30 and TRBJ1-1): SQTIHQWPATLVQPVGSPLSLECTVEGTSNPNLYWYRQAAGRGLQLLFYSVGIGQISSEVPQNLSASRPQDRQFILSSKKLLLSDSGFYLCAWSFDSMNTEAFFGQGTRLTVV.

The rearrangement links TRBV7-8 to TRBJ1-5; no reliable D call. Per the germline V gene, CDR1 is SGHVS and CDR2 is FQNEAQ. Trimming took off 3 bases at V and 1 base at J, with 7 bases between the two ends. The CDR3 is 14 residues long. CDR3 coding DNA: TGTGCCAGCAGCTTCTTTGCCAGCAATCAGCCCCAGCATTTT. It is translated as CASSFFASNQPQHF.

This clonotype was found once. The V call is TRBV29-1, the J call TRBJ1-1; no definite D call. The CDR3 is 13 amino acids. Per the germline V gene, CDR1 is SQVTM and CDR2 is ANQGSEA. V dropped 4 bases and J dropped 0 bases, with 9 bases sitting between them. CDR3 region: CSVARILNTEAFF. For the CDR3, the DNA is TGCAGCGTTGCCCGTATACTGAACACTGAAGCTTTCTTT.

The table lists this clonotype with many counts. Here the CDR3 DNA reads TGTGCCTGGAGCCCTAGAAGGGGGGCGTATCCCTACGAGCAGTACTTC. Translation: CAWSPRRGAYPYEQYF. V is TRBV30 and J is TRBJ2-7; D tentatively reads TRBD1 or TRBD2 (6 bases each). The CDR3 length is 16 residues. Germline V CDR1 and CDR2: GTSNPN, SVGIG (reference sequence). V shed 3 bases and J shed 2 bases, with 20 bases lying between them. Combining the CDR3 with reference TRBV30 and TRBJ2-7 gives the whole variable domain SQTIHQWPATLVQPVGSPLSLECTVEGTSNPNLYWYRQAAGRGLQLLFYSVGIGQISSEVPQNLSASRPQDRQFILSSKKLLLSDSGFYLCAWSPRRGAYPYEQYFGPGTRLTVT.

This sequence joins TRBV11-1 and TRBJ2-5; 8 bases map to TRBD1. Germline-derived CDR1 and CDR2 are SGHAT and FQDESV (reference sequence). V was pared by 5 bases and J by 2 bases, with 7 bases of the junction left unmatched. The CDR3 runs to 15 residues. CDR3 in amino acids: CASSGSRDRQETQYF. The CDR3 coding sequence is TGTGCCAGCAGCGGGAGCCGGGACAGGCAAGAGACCCAGTACTTC.

The sample holds many counts of this clonotype. This chain joins TRBV20-1 and TRBJ1-5, with D perhaps TRBD1 (6 bases). CDR3 length: 17 amino acids. Trimming stripped 3 bases from V and 1 base from J, with 19 bases between. Germline V lookup: CDR1 DFQATT, CDR2 SNEGSKA (reference sequence). In nucleotides, the CDR3 is TGCAGTGCTAGGGCCTCGTGGGGGGCAAGGAGCAATCAGCCCCAGCATTTT. Translation gives CSARASWGARSNQPQHF.

This clonotype was counted many times. CDR3 DNA sequence: TGCAGTGCTAGGGGTGGTAGCGGGGACCCCCGCGAGCAGTACTTC. Its protein is CSARGGSGDPREQYF. The chain uses TRBV20-1 and TRBJ2-7, with 8 positions matching TRBD2. From germline, CDR1 is DFQATT and CDR2 SNEGSKA (reference sequence). V shed 3 bases and J 6 bases; nucleotides not matched to a gene: 13. The CDR3 covers 15 residues.

This clonotype has ten or more counts. This chain joins TRBV18 and TRBJ2-5; the D is unclear. V was cut by 1 base and J by 3 bases, with 9 bases left in between. Germline CDR1 reads KGHSH; CDR2 reads LQKENI. This CDR3 contains 14 residues. Here the CDR3 DNA reads TGTGCCAGCTCACCACTCACCATGAAAGAGACCCAGTACTTC. Protein sequence: CASSPLTMKETQYF.

This clonotype appeared many times. The chain joins TRBV7-9 to TRBJ1-2; D gene uncertain. The CDR3 loop spans 14 amino acids. Germline-derived CDR1 and CDR2 are SEHNR and FQNEAQ (reference sequence). V lost 5 bases and J lost 8, with 18 bases in between. CDR3 sequence reads: CASSPPWDAGGYTF. The CDR3 DNA is TGTGCCAGCAGCCCTCCTTGGGATGCGGGGGGCTACACCTTC.

This clonotype was detected ten times or more. The DNA of the CDR3 is TGTGCCAGCAGTCGGACTAGCGGGGGTTCCACCTACGAGCAGTACTTC. The encoded protein is CASSRTSGGSTYEQYF. J is TRBJ2-7 and V is TRBV6-1, with 13 positions matching TRBD2. Germline V gene lookup returns CDR1 MNHNS and CDR2 SASEGT. The V and J ends lost 5 bases and 2 bases, in that order; junction bases with no gene match: 6. CDR3 size: 16 residues.

This clonotype was found many times. The V and J genes are TRBV28 and TRBJ2-7, with D maybe TRBD2 (6 bases). Germline V gene sequence: CDR1 MDHEN, CDR2 SYDVKM. The length of the CDR3 is 13 residues. Trimming shortened V by 8 bases and J by 4 bases, and 15 bases separated the two germline ends. The CDR3 sequence is CASSGGPHYEQYF. The DNA for the CDR3 is TGTGCCAGCTCAGGAGGGCCCCATTACGAGCAGTACTTC.

The sample holds many counts of this clonotype. The chain has TRBV7-8 and TRBJ2-5, with D perhaps TRBD1 or TRBD2 (5 bases each). V was trimmed by 4 bases and J by 4 bases, leaving 13 bases between them. The CDR3 has 14 residues. Germline CDR1 reads SGHVS; CDR2 reads FQNEAQ. CDR3 coding DNA: TGTGCCAGCAGCTACCGGGACGCCGGAGAGACCCAGTACTTC. Translating gives CASSYRDAGETQYF.

The CDR3 nucleotides are TGCGCCAGCATGGGGACAGGGGCTTCTGGCTACACCTTC. It specifies CASMGTGASGYTF. The rearrangement uses TRBV4-1 and TRBJ1-2, with 10 bases identical to TRBD1. CDR1 and CDR2 from the germline V gene are MGHRA and YSYEKL. The CDR3 consists of 13 residues. V trimming: 7 bases; J trimming: 7 bases; junction bases outside the gene matches: 6.

The genes are TRBV11-2 and TRBJ2-7; TRBD2 matches at 7 bases. CDR1 and CDR2 (germline): SGHAT, FQNNGV. Trimming removed 10 bases from V and 2 bases from J; junction bases left unmatched: 8. This CDR3 comprises 13 residues. In DNA form, the CDR3 reads TGTGCCATTGGGGGGGATTTCACCTACGAGCAGTACTTC. It codes for CAIGGDFTYEQYF.

This clonotype has a count of ten or more. The gene calls are TRBV6-1 and TRBJ1-2, with 7 bases aligning to TRBD1. The germline gives CDR1 MNHNS, CDR2 SASEGT. The CDR3 length is 16 residues. The ends lost 4 bases at V and 4 bases at J; junction bases unmatched: 12. The CDR3 is CASSGINRGSGYGYTF. In DNA, the CDR3 is TGTGCCAGCAGTGGAATCAACAGGGGCTCAGGCTATGGCTACACCTTC.

V is TRBV18 and J is TRBJ1-2; no clear D. V was shortened by 2 bases and J by 4 bases, with 11 bases between the two germline ends. This CDR3 region has 14 residues. In germline, CDR1 is KGHSH, CDR2 LQKENI. The CDR3 reads CASSPGREPYGYTF. CDR3 sequence (DNA): TGTGCCAGCTCACCAGGGCGGGAGCCCTATGGCTACACCTTC.

The chain carries TRBV6-1 and TRBJ1-6; no definite D call. V lost 6 bases, J lost 10 bases, and 19 bases lay in between. There are 15 residues in the CDR3. Looked up from germline, CDR1 is MNHNS and CDR2 is SASEGT. The CDR3 loop reads CASSQTRIWLSPLHF. The CDR3 nucleotides are TGTGCCAGCAGCCAAACGAGAATTTGGCTCTCACCCCTCCACTTT.

The chain recombines TRBV7-2 with TRBJ1-2, with D unclear. This CDR3 comprises 14 residues. CDR1 is SGHTA, CDR2 FQGNSA, per germline. With 7 bases removed from V and 0 bases from J, the gap between germline ends came to 12 bases. DNA for the CDR3: TGTGCCAGCACCCCCGTCGGAACTAACTATGGCTACACCTTC. This encodes CASTPVGTNYGYTF.

The chain combines TRBV6-4 with TRBJ2-7, with TRBD2 matching 12 bases. V lost 8 bases, J lost 9 bases, and 5 bases stayed unmatched. The CDR3 is 12 residues long. Germline loops: CDR1 MRHNA, CDR2 SNTAGT. DNA for the CDR3: TGTGCCAGCGGACTAGCGGGATCGTGGCAGTACTTC. It translates to CASGLAGSWQYF.

This clonotype was detected ten times or more. The chain is built from TRBV2 and TRBJ2-7; 10 bases map to TRBD2. With 6 bases clipped from V and 3 bases from J, the junction kept 5 bases outside the gene matches. The CDR3 consists of 14 residues. CDR1 is SNHLY and CDR2 is FYNNEI in the germline V gene. CDR3 sequence reads: CASSGVAGGYEQYF. CDR3 DNA sequence: TGTGCCAGCAGCGGGGTAGCGGGAGGCTACGAGCAGTACTTC.

In this sample, this clonotype turned up many times. V usage is TRBV29-1 and J usage is TRBJ1-1, with D unclear. V was cut by 1 base and J by 4 bases, with 10 bases left in between. CDR1 is SQVTM and CDR2 is ANQGSEA in the germline V gene. The CDR3 consists of 13 residues. In DNA form, the CDR3 reads TGCAGCGTTGAAGTGGGCAGCGGCACTGAAGCTTTCTTT. Its translation: CSVEVGSGTEAFF.

This clonotype has at least ten counts. The chain couples TRBV6-1 to TRBJ2-7, with 10 bases that match TRBD2. CDR1 is MNHNS, CDR2 SASEGT, per germline. Trimming removed 6 bases from V and 2 bases from J; junction bases left unmatched: 10. This CDR3 is 16 amino acids long. CDR3 in amino acids: CASSFDSGRPAYEQYF. Written as DNA, the CDR3 is TGTGCCAGCAGCTTCGATAGCGGGAGGCCCGCCTACGAGCAGTACTTC.